This T cell receptor beta chain was observed in a study of beta chain features in type 1 diabetes. Study-level background: All samples combined gave roughly 100,000,000 sorted cells for examination. Whole-study results and caveats: TCRB CDR3s from Type 1 diabetes patients were moderately but significantly shorter in all four CD4+ subsets. Reduced insertions and increased deletions marked VDJ junctions in type 1 diabetes patients. A closer apparent resemblance between naive, central memory and Treg TCRB repertoires was seen in patients than in healthy donors.

The entirety of the isolated RNA underwent reverse transcription, so expressed TCRB transcripts were sequenced. The method was immunoSEQ multiplex PCR; TCRdb's version includes in-frame clones alone and lacks a portion of them. The sample yields roughly 230,000 clones, about a tenth seen once. The CDR3 is 16 amino acids. Trimming pared 6 bases from V and 6 bases from J, leaving 23 bases between. Per the germline V gene, CDR1 is MDHEN and CDR2 is SYDVKM. This clone came up a few times. Antigen specificity is unknown. This rearrangement joins TRBV28 to TRBJ1-2; perhaps TRBD1 as D (6 bases). The sequence derives from a man aged 25 to 45 with type 1 diabetes. The sequencing input was naive CD4+ T cells from blood. CDR3: CASSQTGYGEGDGYTF. The CDR3 bases are TGTGCCAGCAGCCAAACAGGGTATGGGGAAGGGGATGGCTACACCTTC.